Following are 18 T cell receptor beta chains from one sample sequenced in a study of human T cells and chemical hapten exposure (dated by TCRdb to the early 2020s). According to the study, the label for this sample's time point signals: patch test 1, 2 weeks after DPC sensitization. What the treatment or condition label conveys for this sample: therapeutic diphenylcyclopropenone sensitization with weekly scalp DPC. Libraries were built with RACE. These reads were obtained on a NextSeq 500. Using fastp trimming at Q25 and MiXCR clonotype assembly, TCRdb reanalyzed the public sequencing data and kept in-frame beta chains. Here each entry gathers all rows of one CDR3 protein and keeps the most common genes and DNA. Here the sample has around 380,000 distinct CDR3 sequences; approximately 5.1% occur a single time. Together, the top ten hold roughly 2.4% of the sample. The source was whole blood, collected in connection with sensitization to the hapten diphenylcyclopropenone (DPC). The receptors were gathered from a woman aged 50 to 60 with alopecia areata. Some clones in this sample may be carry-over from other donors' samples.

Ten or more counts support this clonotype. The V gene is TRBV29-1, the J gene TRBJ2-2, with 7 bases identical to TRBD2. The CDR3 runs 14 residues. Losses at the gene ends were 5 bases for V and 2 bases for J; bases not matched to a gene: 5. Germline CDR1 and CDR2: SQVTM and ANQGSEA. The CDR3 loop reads CSVSGRTNTGELFF. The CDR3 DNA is TGCAGCGTTTCCGGGAGGACCAACACCGGGGAGCTGTTTTTT.

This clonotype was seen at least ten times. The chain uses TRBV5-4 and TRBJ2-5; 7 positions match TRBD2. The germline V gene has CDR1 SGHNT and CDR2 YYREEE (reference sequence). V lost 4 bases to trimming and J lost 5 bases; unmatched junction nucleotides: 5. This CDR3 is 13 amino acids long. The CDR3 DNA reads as TGTGCCAGCAGCCGACTGGGAGGGGAGACCCAGTACTTC. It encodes CASSRLGGETQYF.

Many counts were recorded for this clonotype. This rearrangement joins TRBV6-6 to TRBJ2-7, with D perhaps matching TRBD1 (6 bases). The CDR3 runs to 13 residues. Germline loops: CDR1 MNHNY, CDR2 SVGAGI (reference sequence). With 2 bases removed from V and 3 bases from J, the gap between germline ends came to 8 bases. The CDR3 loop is CASSYVQGYEQYF. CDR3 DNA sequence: TGTGCCAGCAGTTACGTACAGGGCTACGAGCAGTACTTC.

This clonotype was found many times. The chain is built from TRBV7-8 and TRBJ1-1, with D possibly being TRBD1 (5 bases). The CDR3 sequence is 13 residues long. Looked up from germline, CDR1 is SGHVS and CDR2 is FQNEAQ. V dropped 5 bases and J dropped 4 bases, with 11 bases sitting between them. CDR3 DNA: TGTGCCAGCAGCCCGGGACCTTCCACTGAAGCTTTCTTT. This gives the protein CASSPGPSTEAFF.

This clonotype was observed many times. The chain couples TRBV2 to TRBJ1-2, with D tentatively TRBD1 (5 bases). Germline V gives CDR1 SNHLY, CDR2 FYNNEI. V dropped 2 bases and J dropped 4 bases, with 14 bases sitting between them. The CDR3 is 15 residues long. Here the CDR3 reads CASSELRQLLYGYTF. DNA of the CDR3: TGTGCCAGCAGTGAACTACGACAGCTTCTCTATGGCTACACCTTC.

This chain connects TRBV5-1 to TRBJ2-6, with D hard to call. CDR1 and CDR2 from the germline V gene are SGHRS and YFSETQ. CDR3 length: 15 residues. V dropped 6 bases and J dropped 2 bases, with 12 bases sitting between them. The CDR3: CASTVGSTGANVLTF. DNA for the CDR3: TGCGCCAGCACTGTGGGTAGTACTGGGGCCAACGTCCTGACTTTC.

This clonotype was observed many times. The chain's CDR3 is CASSLDILPGYTF. CDR3 bases: TGCGCCAGCAGCTTGGACATCCTTCCGGGCTACACCTTC. The gene calls are TRBV5-1 and TRBJ1-2; D is undetermined. From germline, CDR1 is SGHRS and CDR2 YFSETQ. The V end was cut by 0 bases, the J end by 8 bases, with 11 bases between. CDR3 length: 13 amino acids.

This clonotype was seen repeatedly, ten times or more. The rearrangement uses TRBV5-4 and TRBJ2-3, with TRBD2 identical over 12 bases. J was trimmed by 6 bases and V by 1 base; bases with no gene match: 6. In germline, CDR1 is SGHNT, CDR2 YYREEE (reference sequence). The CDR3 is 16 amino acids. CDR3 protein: CASSLRTSGTLDTQYF. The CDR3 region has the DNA TGTGCCAGCAGCTTGAGGACTAGCGGGACCCTGGATACGCAGTATTTT.

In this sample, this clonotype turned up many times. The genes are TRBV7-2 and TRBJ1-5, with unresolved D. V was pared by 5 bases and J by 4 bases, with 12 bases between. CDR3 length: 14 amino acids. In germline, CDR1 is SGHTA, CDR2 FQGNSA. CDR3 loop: CASSLGSINQPQHF. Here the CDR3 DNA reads TGTGCCAGCAGCCTGGGGTCTATTAATCAGCCCCAGCATTTT.

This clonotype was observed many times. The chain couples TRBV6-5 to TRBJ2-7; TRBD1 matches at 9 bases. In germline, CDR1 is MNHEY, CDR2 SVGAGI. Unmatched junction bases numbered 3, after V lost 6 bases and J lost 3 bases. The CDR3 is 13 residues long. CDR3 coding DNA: TGTGCCAGCAGACCGGACAGGGGCTACGAGCAGTACTTC. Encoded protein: CASRPDRGYEQYF.

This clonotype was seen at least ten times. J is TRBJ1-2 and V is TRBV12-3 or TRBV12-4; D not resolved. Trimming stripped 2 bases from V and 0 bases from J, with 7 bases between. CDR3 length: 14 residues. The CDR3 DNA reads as TGTGCCAGCAGTTTATCCAGATCTAACTATGGCTACACCTTC. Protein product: CASSLSRSNYGYTF.

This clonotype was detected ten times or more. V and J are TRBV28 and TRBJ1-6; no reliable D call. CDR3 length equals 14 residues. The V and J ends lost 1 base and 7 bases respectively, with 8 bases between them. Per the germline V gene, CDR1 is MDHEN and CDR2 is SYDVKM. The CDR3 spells CASSLLAANSPLHF. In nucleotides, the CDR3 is TGTGCCAGCAGTTTATTGGCTGCAAATTCACCCCTCCACTTT.

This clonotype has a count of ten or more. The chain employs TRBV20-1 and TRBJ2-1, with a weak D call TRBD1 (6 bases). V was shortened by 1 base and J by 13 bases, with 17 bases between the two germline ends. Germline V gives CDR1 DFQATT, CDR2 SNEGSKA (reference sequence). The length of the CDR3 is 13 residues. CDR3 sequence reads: CSARARPRDIQFF. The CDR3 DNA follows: TGCAGTGCTAGAGCCCGCCCCCGGGACATTCAGTTCTTC.

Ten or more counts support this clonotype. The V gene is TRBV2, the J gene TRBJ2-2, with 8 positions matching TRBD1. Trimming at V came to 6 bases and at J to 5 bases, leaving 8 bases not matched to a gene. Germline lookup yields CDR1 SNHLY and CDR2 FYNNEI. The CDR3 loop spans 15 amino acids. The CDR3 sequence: CASRQTQGATGELFF. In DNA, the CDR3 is TGTGCCAGCAGACAAACCCAGGGGGCGACCGGGGAGCTGTTTTTT.

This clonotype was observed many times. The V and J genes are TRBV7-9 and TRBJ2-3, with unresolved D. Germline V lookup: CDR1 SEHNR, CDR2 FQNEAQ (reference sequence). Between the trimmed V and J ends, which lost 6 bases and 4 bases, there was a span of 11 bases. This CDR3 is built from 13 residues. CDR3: CASRLDGPDTQYF. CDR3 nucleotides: TGTGCCAGCAGGTTGGACGGTCCAGATACGCAGTATTTT.

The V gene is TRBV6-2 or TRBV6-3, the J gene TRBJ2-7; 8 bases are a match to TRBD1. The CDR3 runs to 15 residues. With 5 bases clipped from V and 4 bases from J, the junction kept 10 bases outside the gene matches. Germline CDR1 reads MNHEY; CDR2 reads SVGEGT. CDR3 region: CASSGPDRELYEQYF. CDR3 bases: TGTGCCAGCAGTGGCCCGGACAGGGAGTTGTACGAGCAGTACTTC.

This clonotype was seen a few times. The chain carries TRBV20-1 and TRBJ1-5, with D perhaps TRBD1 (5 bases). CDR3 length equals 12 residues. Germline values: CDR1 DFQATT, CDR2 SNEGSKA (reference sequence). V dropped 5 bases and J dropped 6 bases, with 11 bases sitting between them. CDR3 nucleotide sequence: TGCAGTGCTCTCAGGGTAGGTCAGCCCCAGCATTTT. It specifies CSALRVGQPQHF.

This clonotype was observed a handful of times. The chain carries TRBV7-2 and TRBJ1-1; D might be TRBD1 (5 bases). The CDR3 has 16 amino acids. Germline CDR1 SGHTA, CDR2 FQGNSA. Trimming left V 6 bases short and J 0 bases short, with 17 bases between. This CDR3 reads CASSFVMGVMNTEAFF. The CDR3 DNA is TGTGCCAGCAGTTTCGTAATGGGGGTCATGAACACTGAAGCTTTCTTT.